The clone carrying this TCR beta chain was recorded many times. What it binds is not known. A library of TCRbeta sequences, prepared with unique molecular identifiers, was generated. A single record per CDR3 protein comes from TCRdb applying MiXCR to the PCR reads. The sample records a few hundred thousand distinct CDR3 sequences, about 26% being singletons. The sample originates from a study of T-cell reconstitution after alpha-beta-depleted transplantation in children. General study results and limits: The main origin of T-cell counts and diversity one year after transplant was newly produced T cells. Reportedly, only several hundred clones from non-depleted graft cells drove alpha-beta T-cell counts at about two months.

The CDR3 is 12 amino acids. Trimming took 3 bases from V and 8 from J, leaving 10 bases between them. CDR1 DFQATT and CDR2 SNEGSKA come from the germline V gene (reference sequence). The sequence was collected from a girl aged 2-10 years with Fanconi anemia, due to receive a stem cell transplant. The sequencing here drew on PBMCs, taken before TCRalphabeta/CD19-depleted stem cell transplant. This chain links TRBV20-1 with TRBJ1-4; the D is unclear. CDR3 in DNA: TGCAGTGCTAGTGAGATTGAGGAAAAACTGTTTTTT. Its translation is CSASEIEEKLFF.